These 9 T cell receptor beta chains share one sample of origin, sequenced in a study of shared clonotypes between healthy human individuals. Sequencing used immunoSEQ multiplex PCR; TCRdb keeps in-frame clones, though not all of them. Here the sample spans about 2.3 million clones, approximately 93% being singletons. Sequenced sample: naive CD4+ T cells from PBMCs. Subset defined: CD45RA+ positively selected. The receptors originated from a man aged 18 to 30 in good health. Some clones in this sample may be carry-over from other donors' samples.

The genes are TRBV5-6 and TRBJ1-2; no reliable D call. The germline V and J ends were trimmed by 0 bases and 0 bases, with 12 bases remaining between them. CDR1 is SGHDT and CDR2 is YYEEEE in the germline V gene. This CDR3 is built from 16 residues. CDR3 DNA: TGTGCCAGCAGCTTGGGTCCCCCACTAGCTAACTATGGCTACACCTTC. Its translation: CASSLGPPLANYGYTF.

This chain uses TRBV2 with TRBJ1-5; D possibly corresponds to TRBD1 (5 bases). The length of the CDR3 is 14 residues. Germline V gene sequence: CDR1 SNHLY, CDR2 FYNNEI. Between the trimmed V and J ends, which lost 3 bases and 3 bases, there was a span of 9 bases. Here the CDR3 reads CASSETDVNQPQHF. In nucleotides, the CDR3 is TGTGCCAGCAGTGAGACAGACGTCAATCAGCCCCAGCATTTT.

This sequence joins TRBV2 and TRBJ2-4; 8 bases align to TRBD2. Per germline, CDR1 SNHLY and CDR2 FYNNEI. V dropped 4 bases and J dropped 8; count of bases not matched to a gene: 4. The length of the CDR3 is 13 residues. CDR3 sequence: CASSVRREDIQYF. The CDR3 nucleotides are TGTGCCAGCAGTGTACGGCGGGAGGACATTCAGTACTTC.

The chain recombines TRBV2 with TRBJ2-5; 8 positions agree with TRBD1. The CDR3 totals 15 residues. J gave up 5 bases and V 6 bases, and 11 bases lay outside the gene matches. In germline, CDR1 is SNHLY, CDR2 FYNNEI. The CDR3 protein is CASRPNRGLWETQYF. In DNA form, the CDR3 reads TGTGCCAGCAGACCTAACAGGGGGTTGTGGGAGACCCAGTACTTC.

The chain employs TRBV25-1 and TRBJ2-7, with 7 bases matching TRBD2. Germline V CDR1 and CDR2: MGHDK, SYGVNS. J lost 0 bases, V lost 3 bases, and 2 bases had no gene match. The CDR3 is 14 residues long. CDR3: CASSDLADSYEQYF. The CDR3 region has the DNA TGTGCCAGCAGTGATCTAGCGGACTCCTACGAGCAGTACTTC.

The chain joins TRBV20-1 to TRBJ1-4; D gene unclear. Germline V gives CDR1 DFQATT, CDR2 SNEGSKA (reference sequence). V lost 3 bases to trimming and J lost 3 bases, with 2 bases between them. The CDR3 length is 11 residues. CDR3 residues: CSASSNEKLFF. The CDR3 DNA reads TGCAGTGCTAGCTCTAATGAAAAACTGTTTTTT.

The genes are TRBV7-9 and TRBJ2-6; D tentatively fits TRBD1 or TRBD2 (5 bases each). The V gene's germline CDR1 is SEHNR and CDR2 FQNEAQ (reference sequence). CDR3 length equals 17 residues. With 4 bases removed from V and 4 bases from J, the gap between germline ends came to 17 bases. The CDR3 reads CASSSGTVKAGANVLTF. In DNA, the CDR3 is TGTGCCAGCAGCTCGGGGACGGTCAAAGCCGGGGCCAACGTCCTGACTTTC.

The chain has TRBV6-1 and TRBJ1-5; tentative D call: TRBD1 (5 bases). The germline gives CDR1 MNHNS, CDR2 SASEGT. This CDR3 has 14 amino acids. V gave up 3 bases and J gave up 6 bases, with 12 bases separating them. The CDR3, as DNA: TGTGCCAGCAGTGACAGGGCAAGGAGTCAGCCCCAGCATTTT. This encodes CASSDRARSQPQHF.

This rearrangement joins TRBV20-1 to TRBJ2-3; a possible D gene is TRBD2 (5 bases). CDR1 is DFQATT, CDR2 SNEGSKA, per germline (reference sequence). V was shortened by 5 bases and J by 6 bases, with 9 bases between the two germline ends. The CDR3 consists of 11 residues. CDR3 residues: CSARLWDTQYF. The CDR3 nucleotides read TGCAGTGCTCGACTATGGGATACGCAGTATTTT.